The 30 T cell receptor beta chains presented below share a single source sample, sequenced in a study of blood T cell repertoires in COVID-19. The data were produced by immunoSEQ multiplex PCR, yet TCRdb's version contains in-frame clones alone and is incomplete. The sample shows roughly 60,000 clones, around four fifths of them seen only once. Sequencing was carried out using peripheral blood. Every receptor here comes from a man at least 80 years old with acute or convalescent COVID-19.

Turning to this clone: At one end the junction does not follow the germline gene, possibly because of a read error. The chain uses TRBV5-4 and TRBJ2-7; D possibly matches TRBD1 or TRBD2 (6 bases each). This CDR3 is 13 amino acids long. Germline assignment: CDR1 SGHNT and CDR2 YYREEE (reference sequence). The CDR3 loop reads CASSLGGPYEQYF. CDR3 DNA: TGTGCCAGCAGTTTGGGGGGCCCCTACGAGCAGTACTTC.

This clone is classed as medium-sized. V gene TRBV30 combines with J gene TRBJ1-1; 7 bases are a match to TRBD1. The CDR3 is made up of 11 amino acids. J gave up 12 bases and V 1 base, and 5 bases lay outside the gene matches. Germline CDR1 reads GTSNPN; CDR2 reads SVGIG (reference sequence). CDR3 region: CAWSDNRGPFF. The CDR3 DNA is TGTGCCTGGAGTGACAACAGGGGTCCTTTCTTT.

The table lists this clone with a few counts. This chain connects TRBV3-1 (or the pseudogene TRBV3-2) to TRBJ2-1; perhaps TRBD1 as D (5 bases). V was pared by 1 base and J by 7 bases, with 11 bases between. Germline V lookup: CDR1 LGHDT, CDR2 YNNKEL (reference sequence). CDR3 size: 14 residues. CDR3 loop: CASSQAGYRNEQFF. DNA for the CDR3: TGTGCCAGCAGCCAAGCAGGGTATAGGAATGAGCAGTTCTTC.

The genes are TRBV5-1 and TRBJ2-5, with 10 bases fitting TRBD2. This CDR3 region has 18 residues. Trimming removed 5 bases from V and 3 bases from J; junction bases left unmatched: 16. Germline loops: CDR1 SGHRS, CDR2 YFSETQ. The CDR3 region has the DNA TGCGCCAGCAGTCCCCTCGGTAGCGGGGGGTTGGACGAAGAGACCCAGTACTTC. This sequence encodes CASSPLGSGGLDEETQYF.

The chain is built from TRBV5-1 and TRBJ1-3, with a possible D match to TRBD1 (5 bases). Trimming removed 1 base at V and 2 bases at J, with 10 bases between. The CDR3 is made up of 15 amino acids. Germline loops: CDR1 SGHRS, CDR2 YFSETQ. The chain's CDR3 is CASSLWAGTGNTIYF. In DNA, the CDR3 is TGCGCCAGCAGCTTGTGGGCAGGGACTGGAAACACCATATATTTT. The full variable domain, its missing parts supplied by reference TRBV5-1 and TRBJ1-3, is KAGVTQTPRYLIKTRGQQVTLSCSPISGHRSVSWYQQTPGQGLQFLFEYFSETQRNKGNFPGRFSGRQFSNSRSEMNVSTLELGDSALYLCASSLWAGTGNTIYFGEGSWLTVV.

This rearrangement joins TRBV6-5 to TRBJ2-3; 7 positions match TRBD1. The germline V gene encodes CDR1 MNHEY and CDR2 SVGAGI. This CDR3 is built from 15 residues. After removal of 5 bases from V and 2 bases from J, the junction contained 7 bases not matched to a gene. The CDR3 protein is CASSLRQGITDTQYF. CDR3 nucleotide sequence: TGTGCCAGCAGTCTGAGACAGGGAATCACAGATACGCAGTATTTT.

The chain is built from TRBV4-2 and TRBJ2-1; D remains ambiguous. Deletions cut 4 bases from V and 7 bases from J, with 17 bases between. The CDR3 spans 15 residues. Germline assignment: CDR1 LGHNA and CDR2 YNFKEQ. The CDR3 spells CASSPDLVGVNEQFF. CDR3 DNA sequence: TGTGCCAGCAGCCCCGACTTAGTGGGTGTTAATGAGCAGTTCTTC.

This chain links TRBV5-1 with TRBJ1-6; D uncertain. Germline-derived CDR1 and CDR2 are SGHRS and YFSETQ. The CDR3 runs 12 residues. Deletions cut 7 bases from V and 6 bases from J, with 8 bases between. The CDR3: CASRESNSPLHF. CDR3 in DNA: TGCGCCAGCCGGGAGTCTAATTCACCCCTCCACTTT.

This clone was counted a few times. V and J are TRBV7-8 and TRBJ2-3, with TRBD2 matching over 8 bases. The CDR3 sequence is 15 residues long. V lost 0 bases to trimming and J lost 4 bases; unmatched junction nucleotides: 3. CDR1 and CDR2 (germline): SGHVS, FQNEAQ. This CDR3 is CASSLAYGGADTQYF. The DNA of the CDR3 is TGTGCCAGCAGCTTAGCATACGGGGGGGCAGATACGCAGTATTTT.

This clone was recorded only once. CDR3 DNA: TGTGCCAGCAGTCCCGACAGGGCAAACTATGGCTACACCTTC. Its protein product is CASSPDRANYGYTF. The chain uses TRBV6-5 and TRBJ1-2; 7 bases are a match to TRBD1. The CDR3 runs to 14 residues. Germline V gene sequence: CDR1 MNHEY, CDR2 SVGAGI. V lost 5 bases to trimming and J lost 2 bases; unmatched junction nucleotides: 5.

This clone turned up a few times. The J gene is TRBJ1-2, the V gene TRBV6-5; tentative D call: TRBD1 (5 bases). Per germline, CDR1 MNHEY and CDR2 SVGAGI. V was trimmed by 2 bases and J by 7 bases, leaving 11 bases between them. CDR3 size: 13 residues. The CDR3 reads CASSYRGASGYTF. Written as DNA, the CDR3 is TGTGCCAGCAGTTACAGGGGCGCGTCTGGCTACACCTTC.

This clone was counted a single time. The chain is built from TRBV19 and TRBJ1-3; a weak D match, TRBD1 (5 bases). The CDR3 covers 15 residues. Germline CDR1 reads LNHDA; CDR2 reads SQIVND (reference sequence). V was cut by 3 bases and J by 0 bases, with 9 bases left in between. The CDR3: CASSMEGLSGNTIYF. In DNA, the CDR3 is TGTGCCAGTAGTATGGAGGGGCTCTCTGGAAACACCATATATTTT.

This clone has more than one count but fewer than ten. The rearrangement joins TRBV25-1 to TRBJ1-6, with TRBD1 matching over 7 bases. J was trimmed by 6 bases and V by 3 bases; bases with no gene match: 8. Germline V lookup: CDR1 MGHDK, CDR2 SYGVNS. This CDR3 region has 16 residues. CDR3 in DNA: TGTGCCAGCAGTGATCCCCGACAGGGACCTAATTCACCCCTCCACTTT. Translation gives CASSDPRQGPNSPLHF.

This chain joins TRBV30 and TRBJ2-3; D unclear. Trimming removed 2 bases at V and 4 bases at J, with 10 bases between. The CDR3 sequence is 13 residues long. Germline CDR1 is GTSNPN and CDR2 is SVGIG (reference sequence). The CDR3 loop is CAWSTGYADTQYF. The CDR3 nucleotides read TGTGCCTGGAGTACCGGGTACGCAGATACGCAGTATTTT.

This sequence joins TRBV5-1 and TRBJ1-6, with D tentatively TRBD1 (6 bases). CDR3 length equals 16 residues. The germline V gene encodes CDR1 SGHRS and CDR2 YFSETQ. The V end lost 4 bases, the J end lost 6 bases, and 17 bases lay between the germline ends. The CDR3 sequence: CASSRGSLRGNSPLHF. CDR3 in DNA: TGCGCCAGCAGCAGGGGGTCACTAAGGGGTAATTCACCCCTCCACTTT.

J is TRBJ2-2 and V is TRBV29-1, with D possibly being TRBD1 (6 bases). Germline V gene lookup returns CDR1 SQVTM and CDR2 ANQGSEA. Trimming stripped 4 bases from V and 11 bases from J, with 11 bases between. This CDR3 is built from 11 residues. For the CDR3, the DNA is TGCAGCGTTGGGGACATGGACGAGCTGTTTTTT. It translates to CSVGDMDELFF.

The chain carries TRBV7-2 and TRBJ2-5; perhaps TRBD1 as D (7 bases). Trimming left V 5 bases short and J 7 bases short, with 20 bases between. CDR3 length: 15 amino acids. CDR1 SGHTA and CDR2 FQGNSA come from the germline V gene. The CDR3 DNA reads TGTGCCAGCAGCCGGAAGACTATGCAGGGGGGGACCCAGTACTTC. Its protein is CASSRKTMQGGTQYF.

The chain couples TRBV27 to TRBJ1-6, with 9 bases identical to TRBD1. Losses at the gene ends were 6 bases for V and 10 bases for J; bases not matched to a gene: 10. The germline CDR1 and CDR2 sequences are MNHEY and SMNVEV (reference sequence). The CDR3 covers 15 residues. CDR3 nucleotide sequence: TGTGCCAGCAGCAGTATCGGACAGGGGCGATCACCCCTCCACTTT. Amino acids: CASSSIGQGRSPLHF.

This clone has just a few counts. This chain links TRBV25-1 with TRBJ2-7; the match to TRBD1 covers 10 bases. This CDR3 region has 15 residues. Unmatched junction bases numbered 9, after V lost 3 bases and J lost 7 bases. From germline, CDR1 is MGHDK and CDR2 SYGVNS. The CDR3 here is CASSDTGQGMSEQYF. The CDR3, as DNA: TGTGCCAGCAGTGATACGGGACAGGGGATGAGTGAGCAGTACTTC.

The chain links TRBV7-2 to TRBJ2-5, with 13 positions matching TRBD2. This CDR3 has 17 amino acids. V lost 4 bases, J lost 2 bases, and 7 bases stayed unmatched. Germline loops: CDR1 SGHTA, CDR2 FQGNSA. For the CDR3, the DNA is TGTGCCAGCAGCTCTCAACCGGGACTAGCGGGGCAAGAGACCCAGTACTTC. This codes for CASSSQPGLAGQETQYF.

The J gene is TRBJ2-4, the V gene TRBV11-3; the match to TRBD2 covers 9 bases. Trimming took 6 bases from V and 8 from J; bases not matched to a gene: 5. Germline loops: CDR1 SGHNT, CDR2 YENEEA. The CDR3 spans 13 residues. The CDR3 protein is CASSDSGRDIQYF. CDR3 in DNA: TGTGCCAGCAGTGATAGCGGGAGAGACATTCAGTACTTC.

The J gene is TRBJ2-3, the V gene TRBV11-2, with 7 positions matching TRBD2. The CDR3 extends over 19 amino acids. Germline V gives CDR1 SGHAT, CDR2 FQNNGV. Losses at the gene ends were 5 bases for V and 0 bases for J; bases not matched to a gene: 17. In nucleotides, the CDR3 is TGTGCCAGCAGCCCTATTGGGACTACGCGAAAGGCTAGCACAGATACGCAGTATTTT. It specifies CASSPIGTTRKASTDTQYF.

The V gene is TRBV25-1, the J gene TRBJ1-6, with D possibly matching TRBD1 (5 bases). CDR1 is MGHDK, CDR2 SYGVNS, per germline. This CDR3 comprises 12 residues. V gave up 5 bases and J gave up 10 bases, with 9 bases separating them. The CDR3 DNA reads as TGTGCCAGCAGTCCCTCAGGGTCACCCCTCCACTTT. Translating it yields CASSPSGSPLHF.

Here the CDR3 reads CASSIARNYGYTF. As DNA, the CDR3 is TGTGCCAGTAGTATTGCCAGAAACTATGGCTACACCTTC. The chain recombines TRBV19 with TRBJ1-2; D uncertain. There are 13 residues in the CDR3. The germline V and J ends were trimmed by 3 bases and 2 bases, with 7 bases remaining between them. Germline assignment: CDR1 LNHDA and CDR2 SQIVND (reference sequence). Full variable domain (outside the CDR3, taken from reference TRBV19 and TRBJ1-2): DGGITQSPKYLFRKEGQNVTLSCEQNLNHDAMYWYRQDPGQGLRLIYYSQIVNDFQKGDIAEGYSVSREKKESFPLTVTSAQKNPTAFYLCASSIARNYGYTFGSGTRLTVV.

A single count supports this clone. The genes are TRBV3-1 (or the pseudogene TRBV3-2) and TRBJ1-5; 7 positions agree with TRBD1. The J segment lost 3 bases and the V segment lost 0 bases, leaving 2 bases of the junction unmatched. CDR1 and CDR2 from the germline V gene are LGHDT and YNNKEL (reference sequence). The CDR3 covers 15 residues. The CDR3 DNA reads TGTGCCAGCAGCCAAGAAGGGACAGACAATCAGCCCCAGCATTTT. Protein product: CASSQEGTDNQPQHF.

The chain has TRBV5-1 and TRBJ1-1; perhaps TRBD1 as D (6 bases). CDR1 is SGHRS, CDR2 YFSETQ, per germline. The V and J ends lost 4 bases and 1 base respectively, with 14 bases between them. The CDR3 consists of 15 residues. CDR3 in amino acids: CASSPGGGRNTEAFF. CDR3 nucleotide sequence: TGCGCCAGCAGCCCCGGCGGGGGCAGGAACACTGAAGCTTTCTTT.

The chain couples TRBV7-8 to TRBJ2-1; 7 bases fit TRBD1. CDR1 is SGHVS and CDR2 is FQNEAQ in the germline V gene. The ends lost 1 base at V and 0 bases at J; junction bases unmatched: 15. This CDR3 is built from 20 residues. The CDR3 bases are TGTGCCAGCAGCTTAGTTAGGGGGCACCGAGCCAAGAGCTCCTACAATGAGCAGTTCTTC. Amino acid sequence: CASSLVRGHRAKSSYNEQFF.

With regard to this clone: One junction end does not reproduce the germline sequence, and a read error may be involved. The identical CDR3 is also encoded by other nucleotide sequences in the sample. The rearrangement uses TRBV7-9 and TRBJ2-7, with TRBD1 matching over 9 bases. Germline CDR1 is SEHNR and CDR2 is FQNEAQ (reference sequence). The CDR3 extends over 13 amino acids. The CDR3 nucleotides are TGTGCCAGCGGACCCAGGGACAGGGATAAGCAGTATTTC. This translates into CASGPRDRDKQYF.

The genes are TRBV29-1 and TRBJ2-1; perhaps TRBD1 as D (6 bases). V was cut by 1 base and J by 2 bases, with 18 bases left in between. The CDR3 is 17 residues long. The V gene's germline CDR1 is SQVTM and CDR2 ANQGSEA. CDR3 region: CSVEGQNRAGPYNEQFF. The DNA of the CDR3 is TGCAGCGTTGAAGGCCAAAACAGGGCCGGGCCCTACAATGAGCAGTTCTTC.

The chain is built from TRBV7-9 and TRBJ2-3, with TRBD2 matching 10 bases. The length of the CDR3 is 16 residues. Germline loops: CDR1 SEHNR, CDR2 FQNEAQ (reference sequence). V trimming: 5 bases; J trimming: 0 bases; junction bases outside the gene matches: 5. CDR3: CASSPLAGLSTDTQYF. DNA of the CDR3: TGTGCCAGCAGCCCACTAGCGGGGCTTAGCACAGATACGCAGTATTTT.